This is a list of T cell receptor beta chains from one sample in a study of cytomegalovirus exposure and HLA in healthy donors. Using immunoSEQ multiplex PCR, the repertoire was profiled, and TCRdb retains in-frame clones only, with some absent. The sample yields 98,000 or so clones, 60% to 85% seen once. Sequencing was done on a sample of PBMCs. These TCRs come from a man between 60 and 75 years old in good health and CMV-seropositive. Each CDR3 is given with its conserved first and last residue. The order of the fields is clone size, J gene, D gene, V gene, CDR3 protein, CDR3 DNA. A D gene is named only where the DNA matches it firmly. Clone size is not always given. Where it is, it says once, few, many or a class for expanded clones.

size: NA; J: TRBJ2-7; D: TRBD1; V: TRBV5-4; CDR3: CASSRGQEPYEQYF; DNA: TGTGCCAGCAGCAGGGGACAGGAGCCCTACGAGCAGTACTTC
size: NA; J: TRBJ1-4; D: TRBD1; V: TRBV7-9; CDR3: CASSLGDRENEKLLF; DNA: TGTGCCAGCAGCTTAGGGGACAGGGAGAATGAAAAACTGCTTTTT
size: NA; J: TRBJ1-2; D: NA; V: TRBV29-1; CDR3: CSVNIAGNYTF; DNA: TGCAGCGTAAACATCGCCGGGAACTACACCTTC
size: NA; J: TRBJ1-1; D: NA; V: TRBV25-1; CDR3: CASSVRSLNAEAFF; DNA: TGTGCCAGCAGTGTTCGGTCTCTTAACGCTGAAGCTTTCTTT
size: NA; J: TRBJ2-1; D: NA; V: TRBV10-2; CDR3: CASSEFRDYNEQFF; DNA: TGCGCCAGCAGTGAATTCAGGGACTACAATGAGCAGTTCTTC
size: NA; J: TRBJ1-5; D: NA; V: TRBV16; CDR3: CASSPGGALTGSVDQPQHF; DNA: TGTGCCAGCAGCCCGGGAGGCGCGCTTACAGGAAGCGTTGACCAGCCCCAGCATTTT
size: NA; J: TRBJ1-3; D: TRBD1; V: TRBV30; CDR3: CAWSRDSGSGSTIYF; DNA: TGTGCCTGGAGCCGGGACAGCGGGTCTGGAAGCACCATATATTTT
size: NA; J: TRBJ2-7; D: TRBD1; V: TRBV5-1; CDR3: CASSQTGPRYEQYF; DNA: TGCGCCAGCAGCCAGACAGGGCCCCGCTACGAGCAGTACTTC
size: NA; J: TRBJ2-7; D: NA; V: TRBV14; CDR3: CASSHRVPSEQYF; DNA: TGTGCCAGCAGCCACAGGGTCCCATCCGAGCAGTACTTC
size: NA; J: TRBJ2-7; D: TRBD2; V: TRBV5-1; CDR3: CASSLGSRGSGGKDEQYF; DNA: TGCGCCAGCAGCTTGGGCTCTAGGGGTAGCGGGGGGAAGGACGAGCAGTACTTC
size: few; J: TRBJ1-3; D: TRBD1; V: TRBV5-6; CDR3: CASEGVGQGVTGNTIYF; DNA: TGTGCCAGCGAAGGCGTGGGACAGGGGGTCACTGGAAACACCATATATTTT
size: NA; J: TRBJ1-6; D: NA; V: TRBV28; CDR3: CACRANSPLHF; DNA: TGTGCCTGCAGGGCTAATTCACCCCTCCACTTT
size: NA; J: TRBJ2-6; D: TRBD1; V: TRBV5-1; CDR3: CASSLGLYWGTGSSGANVLTF; DNA: TGCGCCAGCAGCTTGGGCCTTTACTGGGGGACAGGGAGCTCTGGGGCCAACGTCCTGACTTTC
size: NA; J: TRBJ2-1; D: NA; V: TRBV7-8; CDR3: CASSLGTSYLYNEQFF; DNA: TGTGCCAGCAGCTTAGGGACTTCCTACCTATACAATGAGCAGTTCTTC
size: NA; J: TRBJ1-1; D: NA; V: TRBV12-5; CDR3: CASGPGSVNTEAFF; DNA: TGTGCTAGTGGCCCCGGGTCGGTGAACACTGAAGCTTTCTTT
size: NA; J: TRBJ2-2; D: NA; V: TRBV14; CDR3: CASSRKGIANTGELFF; DNA: TGTGCCAGCAGCCGGAAGGGGATCGCGAACACCGGGGAGCTGTTTTTT
size: NA; J: TRBJ1-1; D: TRBD1; V: TRBV14; CDR3: CASSPYRDRGRGAFF; DNA: TGTGCCAGCAGCCCTTACCGGGACAGGGGGCGCGGGGCTTTCTTT
size: NA; J: TRBJ2-3; D: NA; V: TRBV5-1; CDR3: CASSPGGTTADTQYF; DNA: TGCGCCAGCAGCCCCGGCGGGACCACAGCAGATACGCAGTATTTT
size: NA; J: TRBJ1-1; D: NA; V: TRBV5-5; CDR3: CASSLVLSLNTEAFF; DNA: TGTGCCAGCAGCTTGGTCCTTTCACTTAACACTGAAGCTTTCTTT
size: NA; J: TRBJ2-1; D: TRBD2; V: TRBV30; CDR3: CAWSTPGTSGHNEQFF; DNA: TGTGCCTGGAGTACCCCCGGGACTAGCGGCCACAATGAGCAGTTCTTC
size: NA; J: TRBJ2-7; D: TRBD2; V: TRBV9; CDR3: CASSAGLAATYEQYF; DNA: TGTGCCAGCAGCGCAGGACTAGCGGCCACCTACGAGCAGTACTTC
size: once; J: TRBJ1-1; D: TRBD1; V: TRBV4-1; CDR3: CASSQGQGARVNTEAFF; DNA: TGCGCCAGCAGCCAAGGACAGGGGGCGCGGGTGAACACTGAAGCTTTCTTT
size: NA; J: TRBJ2-6; D: TRBD1; V: TRBV5-1; CDR3: CASSFTADRGGYSGANVLTF; DNA: TGCGCCAGCAGCTTTACTGCCGACAGGGGCGGATACTCTGGGGCCAACGTCCTGACTTTC
size: NA; J: TRBJ2-5; D: TRBD1; V: TRBV4-2; CDR3: CASSHGQEQETQYF; DNA: TGTGCCAGCAGCCACGGACAGGAGCAAGAGACCCAGTACTTC
size: once; J: TRBJ2-7; D: NA; V: TRBV5-1; CDR3: CASSLEDTVSYEQYF; DNA: TGCGCCAGCAGCTTGGAAGATACCGTCTCCTACGAGCAGTACTTC
size: NA; J: TRBJ1-2; D: TRBD1; V: TRBV18; CDR3: CASSPGQGYGYTF; DNA: TGTGCCAGCTCACCCGGACAGGGCTATGGCTACACCTTC
size: NA; J: TRBJ2-7; D: NA; V: TRBV11-1; CDR3: CASSRRGTGHEQYF; DNA: TGTGCCAGCAGCCGCAGGGGAACGGGCCACGAGCAGTACTTC
size: once; J: TRBJ2-5; D: TRBD2; V: TRBV7-8; CDR3: CASSLVGTSREQYF; DNA: TGTGCCAGCAGCTTAGTTGGGACTAGTCGGGAGCAGTACTTC
size: NA; J: TRBJ2-3; D: TRBD2; V: TRBV7-2; CDR3: CASSALSGAGDTQYF; DNA: TGTGCCAGCAGCGCACTTAGCGGGGCGGGAGATACGCAGTATTTT
size: NA; J: TRBJ2-7; D: TRBD1; V: TRBV5-4; CDR3: CASSLGGTASYEQYF; DNA: TGTGCCAGCAGCTTGGGGGGGACAGCCTCCTACGAGCAGTACTTC
size: NA; J: TRBJ2-5; D: TRBD1; V: TRBV5-1; CDR3: CASSRGQGWRETQYF; DNA: TGCGCCAGCAGCCGGGGACAGGGGTGGCGAGAGACCCAGTACTTC
size: NA; J: TRBJ2-3; D: TRBD2; V: TRBV9; CDR3: CASSVTGLVTDTQYF; DNA: TGTGCCAGCAGCGTAACGGGACTAGTTACAGATACGCAGTATTTT
size: NA; J: TRBJ1-5; D: TRBD1; V: TRBV5-1; CDR3: CASSFGTGVAAGQPQHF; DNA: TGCGCCAGCAGCTTTGGGACAGGGGTTGCGGCAGGTCAGCCCCAGCATTTT
size: NA; J: TRBJ2-7; D: TRBD1; V: TRBV27; CDR3: CASRPRTGPPEQYF; DNA: TGTGCCAGCAGACCCAGGACAGGGCCCCCGGAGCAGTACTTC
size: NA; J: TRBJ2-5; D: NA; V: TRBV5-1; CDR3: CASSPRQTRQETQYF; DNA: TGCGCCAGCAGCCCCCGACAGACCCGCCAAGAGACCCAGTACTTC
size: NA; J: TRBJ2-7; D: TRBD2; V: TRBV5-6; CDR3: CASSSGGLIVYEQYF; DNA: TGTGCCAGCAGTAGCGGGGGGTTAATCGTTTACGAGCAGTACTTC
size: NA; J: TRBJ2-1; D: NA; V: TRBV5-6; CDR3: CASSLGGNEQFF; DNA: TGTGCCAGCAGCTTGGGAGGCAATGAGCAGTTCTTC
size: NA; J: TRBJ1-1; D: NA; V: TRBV29-1; CDR3: CSALNSEAFF; DNA: TGCAGCGCCCTTAACAGTGAAGCTTTCTTT
size: NA; J: TRBJ1-3; D: NA; V: TRBV27; CDR3: CASSLSASGNTIYF; DNA: TGTGCCAGCAGTTTATCAGCCTCTGGAAACACCATATATTTT
size: NA; J: TRBJ2-4; D: TRBD1; V: TRBV18; CDR3: CASSPGTGIKNIQYF; DNA: TGTGCCAGCTCACCAGGGACAGGGATCAAAAACATTCAGTACTTC
size: NA; J: TRBJ2-1; D: TRBD1; V: TRBV5-1; CDR3: CASSPMITGTGRSYNEQFF; DNA: TGCGCCAGCAGCCCTATGATTACCGGGACAGGAAGGTCCTACAATGAGCAGTTCTTC
size: NA; J: TRBJ2-3; D: NA; V: TRBV5-4; CDR3: CASSFAMAGTDTQYF; DNA: TGTGCCAGCAGCTTTGCGATGGCGGGTACAGATACGCAGTATTTT
size: NA; J: TRBJ1-6; D: NA; V: TRBV10-3; CDR3: CAISGDGRNNSPLHF; DNA: TGTGCCATCAGTGGGGACGGGAGAAATAATTCACCCCTCCACTTT